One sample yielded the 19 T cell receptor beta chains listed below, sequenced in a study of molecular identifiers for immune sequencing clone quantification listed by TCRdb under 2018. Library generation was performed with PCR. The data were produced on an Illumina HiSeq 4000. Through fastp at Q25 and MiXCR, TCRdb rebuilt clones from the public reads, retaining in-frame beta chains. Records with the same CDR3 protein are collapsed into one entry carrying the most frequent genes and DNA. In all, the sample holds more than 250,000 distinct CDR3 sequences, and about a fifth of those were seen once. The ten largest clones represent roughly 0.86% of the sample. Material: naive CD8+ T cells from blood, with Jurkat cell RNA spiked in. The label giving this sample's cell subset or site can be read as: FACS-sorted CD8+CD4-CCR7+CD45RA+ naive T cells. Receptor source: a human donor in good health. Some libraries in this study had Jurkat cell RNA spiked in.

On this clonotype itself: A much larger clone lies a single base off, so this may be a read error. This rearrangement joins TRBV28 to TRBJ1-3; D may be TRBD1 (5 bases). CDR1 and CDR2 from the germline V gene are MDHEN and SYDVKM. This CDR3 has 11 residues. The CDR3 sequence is CASSQGSTIYF. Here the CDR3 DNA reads TGTGCCAGCAGTCAGGGAAGCACCATATATTTT.

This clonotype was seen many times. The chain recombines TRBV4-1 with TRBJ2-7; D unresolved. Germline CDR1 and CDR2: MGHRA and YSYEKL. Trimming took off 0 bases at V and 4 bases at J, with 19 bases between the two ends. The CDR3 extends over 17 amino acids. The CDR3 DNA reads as TGCGCCAGCAGCCAAGATCTCTTAACGGGTCTGGGGTACGAGCAGTACTTC. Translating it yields CASSQDLLTGLGYEQYF.

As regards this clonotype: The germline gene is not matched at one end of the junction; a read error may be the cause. The DNA for the CDR3 is TGTGCCAGCAGTTCGACGGGACAGGGGCAACAGCCCCGGCATTTT. As protein: CASSSTGQGQQPRHF. The chain carries TRBV12-3 or TRBV12-4 and TRBJ1-5; 10 bases are a match to TRBD1. This CDR3 is built from 15 residues.

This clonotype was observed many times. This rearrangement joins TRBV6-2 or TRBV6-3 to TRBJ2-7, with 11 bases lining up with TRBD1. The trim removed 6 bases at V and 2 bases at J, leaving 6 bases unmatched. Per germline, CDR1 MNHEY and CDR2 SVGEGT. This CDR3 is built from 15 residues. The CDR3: CASSQPGQGAYEQYF. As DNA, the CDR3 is TGTGCCAGCAGCCAACCGGGACAGGGGGCCTACGAGCAGTACTTC.

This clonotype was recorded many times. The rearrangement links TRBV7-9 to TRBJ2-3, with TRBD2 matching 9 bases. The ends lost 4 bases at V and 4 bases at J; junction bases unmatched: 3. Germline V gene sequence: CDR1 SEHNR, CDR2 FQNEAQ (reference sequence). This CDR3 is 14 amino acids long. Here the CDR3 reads CASSSGLAPDTQYF. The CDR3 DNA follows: TGTGCCAGCAGCTCAGGACTAGCGCCAGATACGCAGTATTTT.

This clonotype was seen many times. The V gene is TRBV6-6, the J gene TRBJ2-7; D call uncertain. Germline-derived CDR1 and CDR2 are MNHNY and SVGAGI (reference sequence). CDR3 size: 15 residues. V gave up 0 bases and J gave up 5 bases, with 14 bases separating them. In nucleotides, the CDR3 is TGTGCCAGCAGTTACTCGCCCGGCAGGTTTGACGAGCAGTACTTC. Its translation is CASSYSPGRFDEQYF.

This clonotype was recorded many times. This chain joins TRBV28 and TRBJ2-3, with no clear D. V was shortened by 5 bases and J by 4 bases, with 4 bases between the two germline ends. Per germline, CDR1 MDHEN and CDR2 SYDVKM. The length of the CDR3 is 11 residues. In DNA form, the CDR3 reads TGTGCCAGCAGTCCGGCAGATACGCAGTATTTT. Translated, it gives CASSPADTQYF.

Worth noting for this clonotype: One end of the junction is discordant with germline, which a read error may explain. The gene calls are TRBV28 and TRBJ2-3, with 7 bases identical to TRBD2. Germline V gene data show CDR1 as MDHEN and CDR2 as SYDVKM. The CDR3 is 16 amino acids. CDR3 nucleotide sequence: TGTGTCAGCAGTTACCCTAGACTAGCCAGCACAGATACGCAGTATTTT. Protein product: CVSSYPRLASTDTQYF.

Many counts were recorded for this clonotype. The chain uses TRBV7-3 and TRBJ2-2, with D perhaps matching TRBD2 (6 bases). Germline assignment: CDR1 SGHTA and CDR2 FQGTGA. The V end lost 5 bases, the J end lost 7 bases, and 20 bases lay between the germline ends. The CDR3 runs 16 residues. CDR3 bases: TGTGCCAGCAGCACAGCACCCTTGGAGGGGAACGGGGAGCTGTTTTTT. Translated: CASSTAPLEGNGELFF.

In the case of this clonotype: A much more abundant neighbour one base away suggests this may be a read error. The CDR3 bases are TGTGCCAGCAGTTACTCGTCCGACAGTGTAGATACGCAGTATTTT. Protein product: CASSYSSDSVDTQYF. The rearrangement links TRBV6-6 to TRBJ2-3; the D gene is possibly TRBD1 (5 bases). The CDR3 loop spans 15 amino acids. With 0 bases removed from V and 5 bases from J, the gap between germline ends came to 12 bases. The germline gives CDR1 MNHNY, CDR2 SVGAGI (reference sequence).

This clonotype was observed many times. CDR3 nucleotides: TGCAGCGTTCCGGGAGACCGGGGAGTCACCGGGGAGCTGTTTTTT. Translation: CSVPGDRGVTGELFF. The V call is TRBV29-1, the J call TRBJ2-2; D perhaps matches TRBD2 (6 bases). Trimming shortened V by 5 bases and J by 4 bases, and 17 bases separated the two germline ends. The length of the CDR3 is 15 residues. Germline CDR1 SQVTM, CDR2 ANQGSEA.

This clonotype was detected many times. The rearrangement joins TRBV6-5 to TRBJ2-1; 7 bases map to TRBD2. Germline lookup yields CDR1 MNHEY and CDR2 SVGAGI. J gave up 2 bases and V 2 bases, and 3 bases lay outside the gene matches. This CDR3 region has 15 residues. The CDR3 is CASSYGGSTYNEQFF. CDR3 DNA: TGTGCCAGCAGTTACGGCGGGAGCACCTACAATGAGCAGTTCTTC.

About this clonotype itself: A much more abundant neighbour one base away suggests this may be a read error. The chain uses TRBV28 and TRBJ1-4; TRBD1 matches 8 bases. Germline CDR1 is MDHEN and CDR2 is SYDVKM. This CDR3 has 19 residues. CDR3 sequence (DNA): TGTGCCGGCAGCCCGCTCAACAGGGGGTTTCGTTCTGGTAATGAAAAACTGTTTTTT. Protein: CAGSPLNRGFRSGNEKLFF.

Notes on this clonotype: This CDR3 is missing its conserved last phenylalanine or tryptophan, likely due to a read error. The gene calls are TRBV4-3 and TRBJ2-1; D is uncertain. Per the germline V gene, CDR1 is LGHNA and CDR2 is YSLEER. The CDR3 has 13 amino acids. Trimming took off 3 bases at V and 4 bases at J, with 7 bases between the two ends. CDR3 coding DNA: TGCGCCAGCAGCCAGGGGTTATACAATGAGCAGTTCTCC. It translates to CASSQGLYNEQFS.

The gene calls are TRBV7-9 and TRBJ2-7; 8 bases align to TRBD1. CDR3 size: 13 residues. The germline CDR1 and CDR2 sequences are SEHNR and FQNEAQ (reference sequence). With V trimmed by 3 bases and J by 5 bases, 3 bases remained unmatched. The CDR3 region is CASSFDRGDEQYF. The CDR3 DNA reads TGTGCCAGCAGCTTTGACAGGGGTGACGAGCAGTACTTC.

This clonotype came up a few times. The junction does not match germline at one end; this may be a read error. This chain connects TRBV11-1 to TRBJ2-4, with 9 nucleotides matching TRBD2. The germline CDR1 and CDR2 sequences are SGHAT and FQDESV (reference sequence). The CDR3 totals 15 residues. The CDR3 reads CASSIIAGAENIQYF. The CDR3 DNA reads TGTGCCAGCAGCATTATAGCGGGAGCCGAAAACATTCAGTACTTC.

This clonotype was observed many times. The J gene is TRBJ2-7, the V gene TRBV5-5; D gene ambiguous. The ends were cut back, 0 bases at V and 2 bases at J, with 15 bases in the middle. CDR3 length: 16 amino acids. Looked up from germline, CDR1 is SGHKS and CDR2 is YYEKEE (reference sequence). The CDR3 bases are TGTGCCAGCAGCTTGGTCTTGGGCAGCCGAGCCTACGAGCAGTACTTC. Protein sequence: CASSLVLGSRAYEQYF.

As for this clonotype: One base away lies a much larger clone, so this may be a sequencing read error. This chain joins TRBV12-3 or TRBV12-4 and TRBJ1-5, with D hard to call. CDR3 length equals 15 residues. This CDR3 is CASSLRPDHNPPQHF. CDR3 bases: TGTGCCAGCAGTTTACGGCCAGATCACAATCCGCCCCAGCATTTT.

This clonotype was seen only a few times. CDR3 sequence: CASSYQGWWDRGLSGANVLTF. The CDR3 DNA reads TGTGCCAGCAGTTATCAAGGTTGGTGGGACAGGGGGCTGTCTGGGGCCAACGTCCTGACTTTC. V is TRBV27 and J is TRBJ2-6; 12 nucleotides match TRBD1. CDR3 length: 21 amino acids. With V trimmed by 4 bases and J by 1 base, 14 bases remained unmatched. Germline CDR1 MNHEY, CDR2 SMNVEV (reference sequence).